These 2 T cell receptor beta chains originate from one sample sequenced in a study of monozygotic twins with cystic fibrosis. Generated by immunoSEQ multiplex PCR, the TCRdb table keeps only in-frame clones and is missing some. This sample carries 13,000 to 15,000 clones, more than 80% of them seen once, and the ten largest clones take approximately 0.7%. Sequenced material: blood. The receptors derive from a boy aged 10-17 years with cystic fibrosis.

V is TRBV19 and J is TRBJ2-2; D is ambiguous. The germline V gene encodes CDR1 LNHDA and CDR2 SQIVND (reference sequence). CDR3 length equals 12 residues. V lost 7 bases and J 5 bases, leaving 8 bases between the germline ends. CDR3 amino acids: CASTLRTGELFF. CDR3 DNA: TGTGCCAGTACTCTACGGACCGGGGAGCTGTTTTTT. The whole variable domain, filled in from reference TRBV19 and TRBJ2-2, reads DGGITQSPKYLFRKEGQNVTLSCEQNLNHDAMYWYRQDPGQGLRLIYYSQIVNDFQKGDIAEGYSVSREKKESFPLTVTSAQKNPTAFYLCASTLRTGELFFGEGSRLTVL.

This clone has a handful of counts. The chain carries TRBV30 and TRBJ1-4; 8 nucleotides agree with TRBD1. Trimming removed 5 bases from V and 7 bases from J; junction bases left unmatched: 6. The CDR3 runs to 13 residues. In germline, CDR1 is GTSNPN, CDR2 SVGIG (reference sequence). The CDR3 region is CAWRQGTSEKLFF. CDR3 DNA: TGTGCCTGGCGACAGGGGACGAGTGAAAAACTGTTTTTT.